Shown below are 30 T cell receptor beta chains from a single sample sequenced in a study of spatial heterogeneity in lung cancer. Time point of the sample: sample taken at primary tumor resection. Without sorting, whole RNA was sequenced from tumor, nontumor lung or frozen PBMC. TCRdb reprocessed the 5' RACE reads with MiXCR, giving one entry per CDR3 protein. Among about 24,000 distinct CDR3 sequences listed, 3% to 3.5% were seen once. The sample consisted of PBMCs, taken at surgery. Receptors originate from a female donor with early-stage non-small cell lung cancer.

This clonotype was observed at least ten times. The CDR3 loop reads CASSPGGNNQPQHF. Written as DNA, the CDR3 is TGTGCCAGCAGCCCCGGGGGCAACAATCAGCCCCAGCATTTT. This chain joins TRBV5-8 and TRBJ1-5; perhaps TRBD1 as D (6 bases). This CDR3 has 14 amino acids. Trimming took 4 bases from V and 3 from J, leaving 11 bases between them. Germline V gene sequence: CDR1 SGHTS, CDR2 YDEGEE.

This clonotype was recorded at least ten times. The CDR3 loop reads CASSRGFGNTIYF. CDR3 DNA: TGTGCCAGCAGTCGGGGCTTTGGAAACACCATATATTTT. The rearrangement uses TRBV27 and TRBJ1-3; tentatively, D is TRBD1 (5 bases). The V end lost 5 bases, the J end lost 3 bases, and 8 bases lay between the germline ends. Germline assignment: CDR1 MNHEY and CDR2 SMNVEV (reference sequence). The CDR3 has 13 residues.

This clonotype occurred a few times. The chain is built from TRBV19 and TRBJ2-1; 8 nucleotides line up with TRBD1. After removal of 4 bases from V and 4 bases from J, the junction contained 3 bases not matched to a gene. The CDR3 has 14 residues. Germline values: CDR1 LNHDA, CDR2 SQIVND (reference sequence). The CDR3 DNA reads TGTGCCAGTAGTAAAACAGGGGGGTACAATGAGCAGTTCTTC. Residues: CASSKTGGYNEQFF. The whole variable domain, remainder taken from reference TRBV19 and TRBJ2-1, is DGGITQSPKYLFRKEGQNVTLSCEQNLNHDAMYWYRQDPGQGLRLIYYSQIVNDFQKGDIAEGYSVSREKKESFPLTVTSAQKNPTAFYLCASSKTGGYNEQFFGPGTRLTVL.

This clonotype has a count of ten or more. The chain employs TRBV5-1 and TRBJ2-1; 9 nucleotides line up with TRBD2. The CDR3 length is 15 residues. Germline V gene lookup returns CDR1 SGHRS and CDR2 YFSETQ. Losses at the gene ends were 4 bases for V and 6 bases for J; bases not matched to a gene: 8. CDR3 protein: CASSGPSGIPNEQFF. The CDR3 DNA reads TGCGCCAGCAGCGGACCTAGCGGGATTCCCAATGAGCAGTTCTTC. Variable domain in full (rest from reference TRBV5-1 and TRBJ2-1): KAGVTQTPRYLIKTRGQQVTLSCSPISGHRSVSWYQQTPGQGLQFLFEYFSETQRNKGNFPGRFSGRQFSNSRSEMNVSTLELGDSALYLCASSGPSGIPNEQFFGPGTRLTVL.

The table lists this clonotype with a count of one. A much larger clone is a single base away; this may be a read error. The chain is built from TRBV11-2 and TRBJ2-1; the match to TRBD2 covers 7 bases. Germline V CDR1 and CDR2: SGHAT, FQNNGV. Trimming removed 1 base from V and 7 bases from J; junction bases left unmatched: 7. CDR3 size: 15 residues. The CDR3: CASSLVRGRANEQFF. The CDR3 nucleotides are TGTGCCAGCAGCTTAGTACGGGGGAGGGCGAATGAGCAGTTCTTC.

This clonotype was observed many times. The chain links TRBV11-2 to TRBJ2-5, with 7 positions matching TRBD1. CDR1 and CDR2 from the germline V gene are SGHAT and FQNNGV. J was trimmed by 3 bases and V by 0 bases; bases with no gene match: 7. This CDR3 contains 16 residues. DNA of the CDR3: TGTGCCAGCAGCTTAGATGTGATTGGGACAGAAGAGACCCAGTACTTC. Amino acid sequence: CASSLDVIGTEETQYF.

V gene TRBV13 combines with J gene TRBJ2-5, with 11 bases identical to TRBD2. This CDR3 has 17 residues. CDR1 and CDR2 from the germline V gene are PRHDT and FYEKMQ (reference sequence). With 5 bases clipped from V and 0 bases from J, the junction kept 8 bases outside the gene matches. The CDR3 reads CASSRSSGRAYQETQYF. In nucleotides, the CDR3 is TGTGCCAGCAGCCGGAGTAGCGGGAGGGCATACCAAGAGACCCAGTACTTC.

This clonotype was observed many times. V usage is TRBV21-1 and J usage is TRBJ2-1; the table's D call, TRBD2, was not checked against the DNA. TRBV21-1 counts as a pseudogene. The CDR3 sequence is 17 residues long. The CDR3 spells CASSKASISGNNNEQFF. Here the CDR3 DNA reads TGTGCCAGCAGCAAAGCATCCATAAGCGGGAACAACAATGAGCAGTTCTTC.

The table lists this clonotype with many counts. The V call is TRBV9, the J call TRBJ2-6, with 7 positions matching TRBD2. The CDR3 is 16 residues long. Losses at the gene ends were 4 bases for V and 0 bases for J; bases not matched to a gene: 4. Per the germline V gene, CDR1 is SGDLS and CDR2 is YYNGEE. The DNA for the CDR3 is TGTGCCAGCAGCTCGGGCGGGGGCTCTGGGGCCAACGTCCTGACTTTC. Its translation: CASSSGGGSGANVLTF.

There are many counts of this clonotype. The J gene is TRBJ1-5, the V gene TRBV19; TRBD1 aligns across 10 bases. V was clipped by 6 bases and J by 2 bases; unmatched bases: 10. Germline CDR1 reads LNHDA; CDR2 reads SQIVND (reference sequence). This CDR3 is 17 amino acids long. The CDR3 DNA sequence: TGTGCCAGTAGGCCGGGACAGGGGACGAGTGGCAATCAGCCCCAGCATTTT. It encodes CASRPGQGTSGNQPQHF.

This clonotype was recorded at least ten times. CDR3 sequence: CASSLGQSSYEQYF. The CDR3 DNA follows: TGCGCCAGCAGCTTGGGGCAGAGCTCCTACGAGCAGTACTTC. The V gene is TRBV5-1, the J gene TRBJ2-7; D gene unclear. Per the germline V gene, CDR1 is SGHRS and CDR2 is YFSETQ. CDR3 size: 14 residues. The V end lost 0 bases, the J end lost 0 bases, and 7 bases lay between the germline ends.

This clonotype was seen many times. The gene calls are TRBV9 and TRBJ2-7; 10 nucleotides match TRBD2. This CDR3 is built from 16 residues. Looked up from germline, CDR1 is SGDLS and CDR2 is YYNGEE. J was trimmed by 4 bases and V by 3 bases; bases with no gene match: 10. CDR3 amino acids: CASSASGLAGEYEQYF. The CDR3 nucleotides are TGTGCCAGCAGCGCCAGCGGGCTAGCGGGAGAATACGAGCAGTACTTC.

This clonotype was seen many times. The V and J genes are TRBV2 and TRBJ2-3, with a possible D match to TRBD2 (6 bases). The germline V gene has CDR1 SNHLY and CDR2 FYNNEI. This CDR3 contains 15 residues. Trimming took off 4 bases at V and 4 bases at J, with 15 bases between the two ends. CDR3 nucleotides: TGTGCCAGCAGTGTTTTACGCGGGATACCAGATACGCAGTATTTT. Amino acids: CASSVLRGIPDTQYF.

The chain employs TRBV21-1 and TRBJ2-1; the table names TRBD2, a call not compared with the DNA. TRBV21-1 has pseudogene status. The CDR3 runs 18 residues. The DNA of the CDR3 is TGTGCCAGCAGCAAACCTACTAGCGGGAGGGCCTTGCGGGATGAGCAGTTCTTC. It is translated as CASSKPTSGRALRDEQFF.

This clonotype was detected many times. The chain has TRBV27 and TRBJ1-1; 7 nucleotides match TRBD1. Germline CDR1 MNHEY, CDR2 SMNVEV (reference sequence). The CDR3 covers 16 residues. J lost 0 bases, V lost 2 bases, and 6 bases had no gene match. CDR3: CASSLPPGQMNTEAFF. Written as DNA, the CDR3 is TGTGCCAGCAGTTTACCTCCGGGACAGATGAACACTGAAGCTTTCTTT.

This clonotype came up many times. The chain links TRBV5-4 to TRBJ1-2; possibly TRBD1 for D (5 bases). Germline V lookup: CDR1 SGHNT, CDR2 YYREEE (reference sequence). Between the trimmed V and J ends, which lost 2 bases and 5 bases, there was a span of 13 bases. The CDR3 is 14 residues long. CDR3 coding DNA: TGTGCCAGCAGCTTCTCAGGGAATGGTTATGGCTACACCTTC. Residues: CASSFSGNGYGYTF.

Ten or more counts support this clonotype. This rearrangement joins TRBV7-9 to TRBJ2-2; TRBD2 matches at 11 bases. The V gene's germline CDR1 is SEHNR and CDR2 FQNEAQ (reference sequence). CDR3 length: 15 amino acids. V gave up 5 bases and J gave up 4 bases; unmatched junction bases: 3. CDR3 nucleotides: TGTGCCAGCAGCCCTGGGACTAGCGGCACCGGGGAGCTGTTTTTT. This sequence encodes CASSPGTSGTGELFF.

This clonotype was observed at least ten times. J is TRBJ2-7 and V is TRBV28; the D is unclear. CDR1 is MDHEN and CDR2 is SYDVKM in the germline V gene. This CDR3 is built from 11 residues. V gave up 5 bases and J gave up 6 bases, with 8 bases separating them. The CDR3 region has the DNA TGTGCCAGCAGTACCCGATTCGAGCAGTACTTC. Translating gives CASSTRFEQYF.

This clonotype was seen ten or more times. The V and J genes are TRBV12-3 or TRBV12-4 and TRBJ2-2; 15 bases are a match to TRBD2. After removal of 4 bases from V and 6 bases from J, the junction contained 12 bases not matched to a gene. The CDR3 has 19 amino acids. This CDR3 is CASSSAGTSGRFGSGELFF. For the CDR3, the DNA is TGTGCCAGCAGTTCCGCCGGGACTAGCGGGAGGTTTGGCTCCGGGGAGCTGTTTTTT.

For this clonotype: This clone may be a read error of a much larger clone one base away. The chain recombines TRBV12-3 or TRBV12-4 with TRBJ2-1; 14 bases match TRBD2. TRBJ2-7 matches the DNA end more closely, so the J call is doubtful. CDR3 length: 15 amino acids. CDR3 coding DNA: TGTGCCAGCAGTTTGACTAGCGGGAGGGTCAATGAGCAGTACTTC. Translated: CASSLTSGRVNEQYF.

This clonotype was recorded at least ten times. The J gene is TRBJ2-6, the V gene TRBV4-1, with a tentative D call TRBD2 (5 bases). V shed 2 bases and J shed 4 bases, with 18 bases lying between them. This CDR3 is built from 18 residues. Per germline, CDR1 MGHRA and CDR2 YSYEKL. The CDR3 DNA reads as TGCGCCAGCAGCCAAAAACCGGGTTCCCCGGGGGGGGCCAACGTCCTGACTTTC. It yields the protein CASSQKPGSPGGANVLTF.

V gene TRBV6-5 combines with J gene TRBJ2-1; D is uncertain. CDR3 length: 16 amino acids. V lost 0 bases, J lost 4 bases, and 13 bases lay in between. Germline assignment: CDR1 MNHEY and CDR2 SVGAGI. The CDR3 DNA reads as TGTGCCAGCAGTTACTCGACGCAGAGCCTTTACAATGAGCAGTTCTTC. Its translation is CASSYSTQSLYNEQFF.

This clonotype was observed at least ten times. This chain uses TRBV28 with TRBJ2-1, with D possibly matching TRBD1 (6 bases). The CDR3 runs to 15 residues. Per the germline V gene, CDR1 is MDHEN and CDR2 is SYDVKM. Trimming removed 2 bases from V and 4 bases from J, with 12 bases in between. The CDR3 sequence is CASSLQGTLYNEQFF. CDR3 in DNA: TGTGCCAGCAGTTTACAGGGGACCCTTTACAATGAGCAGTTCTTC.

This clonotype was picked up a small number of times. This chain uses TRBV5-4 with TRBJ2-7, with 8 nucleotides matching TRBD2. The CDR3 is made up of 16 amino acids. V dropped 4 bases and J dropped 0; count of bases not matched to a gene: 9. The germline CDR1 and CDR2 sequences are SGHNT and YYREEE (reference sequence). CDR3 bases: TGTGCCAGCAGCGCGGGAAGCGGGAGTAGCTCCTACGAGCAGTACTTC. Encoded protein: CASSAGSGSSSYEQYF.

This chain links TRBV3-1 with TRBJ1-5; possibly TRBD1 for D (6 bases). Germline CDR1 and CDR2: LGHDT and YNNKEL (reference sequence). This CDR3 region has 19 residues. V shed 1 base and J shed 0 bases, with 19 bases lying between them. CDR3 protein: CASSQGPGRDTISNQPQHF. For the CDR3, the DNA is TGTGCCAGCAGCCAAGGTCCTGGCCGGGACACCATTAGCAATCAGCCCCAGCATTTT.

This clonotype occurred many times. CDR3 nucleotide sequence: TGCGCCAGCAGCACTTTAGCCTACAATGAGCAGTTCTTC. Translating gives CASSTLAYNEQFF. V is TRBV5-1 and J is TRBJ2-1; D is unclear. In germline, CDR1 is SGHRS, CDR2 YFSETQ. The CDR3 is made up of 13 amino acids. Trimming pared 4 bases from V and 2 bases from J, leaving 7 bases between.

CDR3 sequence: CASSSQGYAGGRTEAFF. The CDR3 DNA sequence: TGTGCCAGCAGCTCTCAGGGGTACGCAGGTGGACGGACTGAAGCTTTCTTT. V and J are TRBV7-6 and TRBJ1-1; D perhaps matches TRBD1 (6 bases). The CDR3 is made up of 17 amino acids. The germline V gene has CDR1 SGHVS and CDR2 FNYEAQ. Trimming took off 4 bases at V and 5 bases at J, with 23 bases between the two ends.

This clonotype was seen only a few times. The chain is built from TRBV7-6 and TRBJ2-3; D gene unclear. The V end was cut by 4 bases, the J end by 4 bases, with 12 bases between. The CDR3 is 14 amino acids. Germline-derived CDR1 and CDR2 are SGHVS and FNYEAQ. The CDR3 DNA sequence: TGTGCCAGCAGCTGGTACGGAGAGGCAGATACGCAGTATTTT. Protein product: CASSWYGEADTQYF. Complete variable domain (other parts from reference TRBV7-6 and TRBJ2-3): GAGVSQSPRYKVTKRGQDVALRCDPISGHVSLYWYRQALGQGPEFLTYFNYEAQQDKSGLPNDRFSAERPEGSISTLTIQRTEQRDSAMYRCASSWYGEADTQYFGPGTRLTVL.

This clonotype was seen ten or more times. The rearrangement uses TRBV5-1 and TRBJ2-7; a possible D gene is TRBD1 (7 bases). V lost 7 bases and J lost 7, with 21 bases in between. This CDR3 region has 14 residues. Germline values: CDR1 SGHRS, CDR2 YFSETQ. CDR3 in amino acids: CASSDGQGGREQYF. The CDR3, as DNA: TGCGCCAGCTCCGATGGTCAGGGGGGTCGGGAGCAGTACTTC.

This clonotype occurred a few times. V is TRBV7-3 and J is TRBJ2-1; possible D gene TRBD2, 5 bases. Germline CDR1 and CDR2: SGHTA and FQGTGA. There are 13 residues in the CDR3. V lost 3 bases and J lost 6, with 9 bases in between. CDR3 sequence reads: CASSLLSGNEQFF. For the CDR3, the DNA is TGTGCCAGCAGCTTGTTGAGCGGCAATGAGCAGTTCTTC.